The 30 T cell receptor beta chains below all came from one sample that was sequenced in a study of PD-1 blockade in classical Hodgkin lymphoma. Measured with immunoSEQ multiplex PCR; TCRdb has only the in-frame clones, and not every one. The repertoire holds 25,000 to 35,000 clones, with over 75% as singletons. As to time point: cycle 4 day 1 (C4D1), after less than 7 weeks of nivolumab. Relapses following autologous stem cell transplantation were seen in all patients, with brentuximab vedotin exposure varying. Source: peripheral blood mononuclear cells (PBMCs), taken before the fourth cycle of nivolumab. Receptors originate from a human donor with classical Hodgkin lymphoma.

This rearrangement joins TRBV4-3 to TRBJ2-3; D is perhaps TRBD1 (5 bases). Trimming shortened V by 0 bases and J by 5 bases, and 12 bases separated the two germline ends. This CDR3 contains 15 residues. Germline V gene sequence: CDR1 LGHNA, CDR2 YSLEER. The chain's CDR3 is CASSQEGARRDTQYF. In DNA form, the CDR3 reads TGCGCCAGCAGCCAAGAAGGGGCTAGAAGAGATACGCAGTATTTT.

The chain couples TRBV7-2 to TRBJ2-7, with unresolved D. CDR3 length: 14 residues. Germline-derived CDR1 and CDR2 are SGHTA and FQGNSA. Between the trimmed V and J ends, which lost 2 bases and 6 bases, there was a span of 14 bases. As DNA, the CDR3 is TGTGCCAGCAGCTTATGGGATATAGGGCGCGAGCAGTACTTC. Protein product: CASSLWDIGREQYF.

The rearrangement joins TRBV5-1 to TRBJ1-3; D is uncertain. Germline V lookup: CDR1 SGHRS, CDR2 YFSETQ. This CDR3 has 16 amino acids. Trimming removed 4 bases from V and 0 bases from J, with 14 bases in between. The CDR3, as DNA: TGCGCCAGCAGCCCGGGCCAAGTGGGCTCTGGAAACACCATATATTTT. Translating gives CASSPGQVGSGNTIYF.

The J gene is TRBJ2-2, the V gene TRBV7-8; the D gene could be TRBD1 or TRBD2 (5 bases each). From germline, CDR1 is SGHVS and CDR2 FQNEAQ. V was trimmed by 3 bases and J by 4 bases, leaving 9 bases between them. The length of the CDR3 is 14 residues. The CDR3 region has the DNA TGTGCCAGCAGCTTCCGGGACGCCACCGGGGAGCTGTTTTTT. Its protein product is CASSFRDATGELFF.

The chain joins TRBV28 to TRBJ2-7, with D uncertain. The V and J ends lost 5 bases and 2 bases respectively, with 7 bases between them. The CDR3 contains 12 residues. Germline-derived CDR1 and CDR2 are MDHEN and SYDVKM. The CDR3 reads CASSATTYEQYF. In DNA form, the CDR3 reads TGTGCCAGCAGTGCAACCACCTACGAGCAGTACTTC. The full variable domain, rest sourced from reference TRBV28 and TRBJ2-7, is DVKVTQSSRYLVKRTGEKVFLECVQDMDHENMFWYRQDPGLGLRLIYFSYDVKMKEKGDIPEGYSVSREKKERFSLILESASTNQTSMYLCASSATTYEQYFGPGTRLTVT.

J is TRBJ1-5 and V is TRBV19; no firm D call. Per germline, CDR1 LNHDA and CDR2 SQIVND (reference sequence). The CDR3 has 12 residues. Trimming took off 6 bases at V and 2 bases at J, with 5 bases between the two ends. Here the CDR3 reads CASRLGNQPQHF. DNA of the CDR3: TGTGCCAGTAGGCTAGGCAATCAGCCCCAGCATTTT.

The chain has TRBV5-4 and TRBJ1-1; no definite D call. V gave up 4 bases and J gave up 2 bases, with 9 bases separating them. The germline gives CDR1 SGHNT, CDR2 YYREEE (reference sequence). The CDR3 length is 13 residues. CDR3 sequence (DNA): TGTGCCAGCAGCCGGGTCTCTAACACTGAAGCTTTCTTT. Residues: CASSRVSNTEAFF.

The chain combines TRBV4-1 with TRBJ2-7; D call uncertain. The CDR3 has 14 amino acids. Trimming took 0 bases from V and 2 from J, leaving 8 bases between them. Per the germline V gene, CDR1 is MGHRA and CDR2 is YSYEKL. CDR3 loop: CASSQDQATYEQYF. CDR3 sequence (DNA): TGCGCCAGCAGCCAAGATCAGGCCACCTACGAGCAGTACTTC.

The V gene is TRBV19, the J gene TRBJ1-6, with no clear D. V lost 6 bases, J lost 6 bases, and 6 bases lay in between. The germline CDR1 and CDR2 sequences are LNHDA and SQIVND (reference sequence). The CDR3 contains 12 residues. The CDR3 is CASSPINSPLHF. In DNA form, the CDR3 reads TGTGCCAGTAGCCCTATTAATTCACCCCTCCACTTT.

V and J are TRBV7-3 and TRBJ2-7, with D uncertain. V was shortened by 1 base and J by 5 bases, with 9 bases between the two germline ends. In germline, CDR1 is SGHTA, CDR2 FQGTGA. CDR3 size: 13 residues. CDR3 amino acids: CASSLNSPHEQYF. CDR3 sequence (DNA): TGTGCCAGCAGCTTAAACAGCCCCCACGAGCAGTACTTC.

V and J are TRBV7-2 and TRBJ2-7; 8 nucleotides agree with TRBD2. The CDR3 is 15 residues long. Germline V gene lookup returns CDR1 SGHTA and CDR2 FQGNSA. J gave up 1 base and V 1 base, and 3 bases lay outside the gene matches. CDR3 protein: CASSLEAGGSYEQYF. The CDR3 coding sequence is TGTGCCAGCAGCTTAGAGGCGGGGGGTTCCTACGAGCAGTACTTC.

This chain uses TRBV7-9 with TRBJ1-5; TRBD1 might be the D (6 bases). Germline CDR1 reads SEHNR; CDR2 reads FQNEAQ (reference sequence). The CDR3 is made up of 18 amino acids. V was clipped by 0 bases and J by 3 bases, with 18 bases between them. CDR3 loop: CASSLAGGAGGHNQPQHF. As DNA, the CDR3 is TGTGCCAGCAGCTTAGCAGGGGGAGCTGGGGGGCACAATCAGCCCCAGCATTTT.

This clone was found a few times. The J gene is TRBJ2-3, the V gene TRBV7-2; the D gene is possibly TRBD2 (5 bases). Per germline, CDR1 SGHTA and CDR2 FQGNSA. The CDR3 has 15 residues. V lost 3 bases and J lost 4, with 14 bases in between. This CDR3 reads CASSFLGRAADTQYF. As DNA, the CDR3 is TGTGCCAGCAGCTTCCTGGGCCGAGCGGCAGATACGCAGTATTTT. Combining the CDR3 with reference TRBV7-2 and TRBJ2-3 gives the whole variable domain GAGVSQSPSNKVTEKGKDVELRCDPISGHTALYWYRQSLGQGLEFLIYFQGNSAPDKSGLPSDRFSAERTGGSVSTLTIQRTQQEDSAVYLCASSFLGRAADTQYFGPGTRLTVL.

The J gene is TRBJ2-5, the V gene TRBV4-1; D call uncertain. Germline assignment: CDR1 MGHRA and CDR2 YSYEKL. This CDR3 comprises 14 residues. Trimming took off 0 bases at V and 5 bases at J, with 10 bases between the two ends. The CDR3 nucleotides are TGCGCCAGCAGCCAAGATCAAGGGTTCGAGACCCAGTACTTC. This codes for CASSQDQGFETQYF.

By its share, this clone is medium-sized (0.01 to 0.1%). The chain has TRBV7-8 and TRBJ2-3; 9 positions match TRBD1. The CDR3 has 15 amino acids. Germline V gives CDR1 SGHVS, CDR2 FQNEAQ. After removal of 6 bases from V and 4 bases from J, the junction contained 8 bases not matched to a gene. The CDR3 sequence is CASSKNRGPSDTQYF. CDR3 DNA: TGTGCCAGCAGTAAAAACAGGGGGCCGTCAGATACGCAGTATTTT.

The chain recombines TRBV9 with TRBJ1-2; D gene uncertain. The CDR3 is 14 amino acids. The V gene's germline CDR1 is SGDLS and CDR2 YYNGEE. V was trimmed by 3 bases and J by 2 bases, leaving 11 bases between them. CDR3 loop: CASSGPGQNYGYTF. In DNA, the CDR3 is TGTGCCAGCAGCGGTCCGGGTCAGAACTATGGCTACACCTTC.

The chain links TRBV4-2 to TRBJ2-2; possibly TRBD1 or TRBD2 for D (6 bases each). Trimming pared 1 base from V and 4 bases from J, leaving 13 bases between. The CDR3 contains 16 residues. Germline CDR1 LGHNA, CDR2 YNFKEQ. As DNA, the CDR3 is TGTGCCAGCAGCCAAGCCCTTACGGGGGCCACCGGGGAGCTGTTTTTT. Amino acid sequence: CASSQALTGATGELFF.

The CDR3 sequence is CASSQDRAGAAGELFF. The CDR3 DNA is TGCGCCAGCAGCCAAGATAGAGCGGGGGCGGCCGGGGAGCTGTTTTTT. The chain has TRBV4-3 and TRBJ2-2, with 8 nucleotides matching TRBD2. The CDR3 runs to 16 residues. Losses at the gene ends were 0 bases for V and 6 bases for J; bases not matched to a gene: 6. Germline CDR1 LGHNA, CDR2 YSLEER.

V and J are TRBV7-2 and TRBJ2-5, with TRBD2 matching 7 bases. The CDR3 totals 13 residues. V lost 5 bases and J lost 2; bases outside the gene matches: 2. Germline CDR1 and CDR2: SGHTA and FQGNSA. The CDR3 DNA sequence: TGTGCCAGCAGCCGGGGACTACAAGAGACCCAGTACTTC. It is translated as CASSRGLQETQYF.

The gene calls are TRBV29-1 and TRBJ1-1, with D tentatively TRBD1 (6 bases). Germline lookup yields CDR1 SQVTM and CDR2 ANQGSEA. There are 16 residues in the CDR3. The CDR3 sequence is CTEGGGDSSMNTEAFF. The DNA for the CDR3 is TGCACTGAAGGGGGGGGCGACAGCTCGATGAACACTGAAGCTTTCTTT.

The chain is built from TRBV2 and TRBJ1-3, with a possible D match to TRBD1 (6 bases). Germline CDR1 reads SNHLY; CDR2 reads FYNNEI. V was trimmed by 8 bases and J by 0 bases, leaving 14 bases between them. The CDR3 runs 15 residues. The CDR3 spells CASSLQGTSGNTIYF. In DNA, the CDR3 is TGTGCCAGCTCGTTACAGGGTACCTCTGGAAACACCATATATTTT.

The DNA of the CDR3 is TGCAGCGTTGACGGACTAGCGGGGGAGCCGGGGGAGCAGTACTTC. This gives the protein CSVDGLAGEPGEQYF. The chain carries TRBV29-1 and TRBJ2-7; TRBD2 matches 13 bases. This CDR3 spans 15 amino acids. Germline-derived CDR1 and CDR2 are SQVTM and ANQGSEA. With V trimmed by 3 bases and J by 7 bases, 9 bases remained unmatched.

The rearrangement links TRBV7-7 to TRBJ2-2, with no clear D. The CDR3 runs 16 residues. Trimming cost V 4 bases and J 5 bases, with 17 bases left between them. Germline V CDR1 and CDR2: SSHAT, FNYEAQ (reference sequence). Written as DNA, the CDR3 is TGTGCCAGCAGCTCAAGGGCTGTTTCCGGGACCGGGGAGCTGTTTTTT. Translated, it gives CASSSRAVSGTGELFF. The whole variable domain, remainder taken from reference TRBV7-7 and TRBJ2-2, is GAGVSQSPRYKVTKRGQDVTLRCDPISSHATLYWYQQALGQGPEFLTYFNYEAQPDKSGLPSDRFSAERPEGSISTLTIQRTEQRDSAMYRCASSSRAVSGTGELFFGEGSRLTVL.

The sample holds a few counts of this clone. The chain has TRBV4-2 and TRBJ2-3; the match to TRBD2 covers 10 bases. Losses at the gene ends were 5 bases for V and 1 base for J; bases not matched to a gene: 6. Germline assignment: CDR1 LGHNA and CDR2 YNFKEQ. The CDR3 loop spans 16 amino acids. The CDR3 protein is CASSLAGGSGTDTQYF. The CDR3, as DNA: TGTGCCAGCAGCTTAGCGGGGGGTTCTGGCACAGATACGCAGTATTTT.

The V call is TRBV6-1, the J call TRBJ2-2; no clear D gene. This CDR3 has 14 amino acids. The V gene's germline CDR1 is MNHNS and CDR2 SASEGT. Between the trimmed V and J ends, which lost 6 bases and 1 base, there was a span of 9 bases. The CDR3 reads CASRGRQNTGELFF. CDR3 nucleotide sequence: TGTGCCAGCAGGGGCCGACAGAACACCGGGGAGCTGTTTTTT.

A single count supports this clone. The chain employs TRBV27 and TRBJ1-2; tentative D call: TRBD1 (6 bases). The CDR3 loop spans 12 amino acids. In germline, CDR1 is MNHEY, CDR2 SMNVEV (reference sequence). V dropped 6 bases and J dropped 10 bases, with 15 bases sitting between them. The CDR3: CASSPQGKLYTF. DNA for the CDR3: TGTGCCAGCAGCCCCCAGGGGAAGCTCTACACCTTC.

CDR3 nucleotides: TGTGCCAGCAGCTTGGGGGACAGGGGGCCTTCCACGAATGGCTACACCTTC. It encodes CASSLGDRGPSTNGYTF. The chain uses TRBV5-6 and TRBJ1-2, with 12 positions matching TRBD1. J lost 6 bases, V lost 0 bases, and 9 bases had no gene match. CDR3 length: 17 residues. Germline CDR1 and CDR2: SGHDT and YYEEEE.

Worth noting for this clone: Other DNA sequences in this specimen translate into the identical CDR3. The CDR3 bases are TGTGCCACCAGCAGAGAGACAGGGGGATCCTCCTACGAGCAGTACTTC. This translates into CATSRETGGSSYEQYF. The chain employs TRBV15 and TRBJ2-7; TRBD1 matches at 9 bases. The V gene end was trimmed by 0 bases and the J gene end by 0 bases; junction bases not matched to a gene: 3. The CDR3 consists of 16 residues. From germline, CDR1 is LNHNV and CDR2 YYDKDF (reference sequence).

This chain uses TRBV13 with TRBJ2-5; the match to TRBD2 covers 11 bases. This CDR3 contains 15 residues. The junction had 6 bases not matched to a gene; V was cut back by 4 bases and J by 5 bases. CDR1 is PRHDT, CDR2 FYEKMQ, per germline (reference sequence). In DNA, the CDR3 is TGTGCCAGCAGCTCCCTAGCGGGGGGCGAGGAGACCCAGTACTTC. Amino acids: CASSSLAGGEETQYF.

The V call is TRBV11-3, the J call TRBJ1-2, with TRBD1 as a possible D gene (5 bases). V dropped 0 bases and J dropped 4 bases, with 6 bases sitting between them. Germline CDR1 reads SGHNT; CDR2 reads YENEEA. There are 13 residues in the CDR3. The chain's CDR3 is CASSLDGTYGYTF. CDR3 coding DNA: TGTGCCAGCAGCTTAGATGGGACCTATGGCTACACCTTC.